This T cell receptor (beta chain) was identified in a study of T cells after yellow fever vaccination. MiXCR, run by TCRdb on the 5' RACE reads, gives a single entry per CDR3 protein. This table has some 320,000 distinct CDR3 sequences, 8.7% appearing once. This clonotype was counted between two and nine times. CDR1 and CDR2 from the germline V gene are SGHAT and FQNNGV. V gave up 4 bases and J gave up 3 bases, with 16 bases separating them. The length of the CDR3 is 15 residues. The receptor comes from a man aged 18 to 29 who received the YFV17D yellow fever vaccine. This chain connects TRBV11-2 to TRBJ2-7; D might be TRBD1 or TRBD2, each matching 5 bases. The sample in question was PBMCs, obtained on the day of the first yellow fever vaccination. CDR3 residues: CASSSGPPGNYEQYV. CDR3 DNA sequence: TGTGCCAGCAGCTCGGGACCTCCCGGGAACTACGAGCAGTACGTC.